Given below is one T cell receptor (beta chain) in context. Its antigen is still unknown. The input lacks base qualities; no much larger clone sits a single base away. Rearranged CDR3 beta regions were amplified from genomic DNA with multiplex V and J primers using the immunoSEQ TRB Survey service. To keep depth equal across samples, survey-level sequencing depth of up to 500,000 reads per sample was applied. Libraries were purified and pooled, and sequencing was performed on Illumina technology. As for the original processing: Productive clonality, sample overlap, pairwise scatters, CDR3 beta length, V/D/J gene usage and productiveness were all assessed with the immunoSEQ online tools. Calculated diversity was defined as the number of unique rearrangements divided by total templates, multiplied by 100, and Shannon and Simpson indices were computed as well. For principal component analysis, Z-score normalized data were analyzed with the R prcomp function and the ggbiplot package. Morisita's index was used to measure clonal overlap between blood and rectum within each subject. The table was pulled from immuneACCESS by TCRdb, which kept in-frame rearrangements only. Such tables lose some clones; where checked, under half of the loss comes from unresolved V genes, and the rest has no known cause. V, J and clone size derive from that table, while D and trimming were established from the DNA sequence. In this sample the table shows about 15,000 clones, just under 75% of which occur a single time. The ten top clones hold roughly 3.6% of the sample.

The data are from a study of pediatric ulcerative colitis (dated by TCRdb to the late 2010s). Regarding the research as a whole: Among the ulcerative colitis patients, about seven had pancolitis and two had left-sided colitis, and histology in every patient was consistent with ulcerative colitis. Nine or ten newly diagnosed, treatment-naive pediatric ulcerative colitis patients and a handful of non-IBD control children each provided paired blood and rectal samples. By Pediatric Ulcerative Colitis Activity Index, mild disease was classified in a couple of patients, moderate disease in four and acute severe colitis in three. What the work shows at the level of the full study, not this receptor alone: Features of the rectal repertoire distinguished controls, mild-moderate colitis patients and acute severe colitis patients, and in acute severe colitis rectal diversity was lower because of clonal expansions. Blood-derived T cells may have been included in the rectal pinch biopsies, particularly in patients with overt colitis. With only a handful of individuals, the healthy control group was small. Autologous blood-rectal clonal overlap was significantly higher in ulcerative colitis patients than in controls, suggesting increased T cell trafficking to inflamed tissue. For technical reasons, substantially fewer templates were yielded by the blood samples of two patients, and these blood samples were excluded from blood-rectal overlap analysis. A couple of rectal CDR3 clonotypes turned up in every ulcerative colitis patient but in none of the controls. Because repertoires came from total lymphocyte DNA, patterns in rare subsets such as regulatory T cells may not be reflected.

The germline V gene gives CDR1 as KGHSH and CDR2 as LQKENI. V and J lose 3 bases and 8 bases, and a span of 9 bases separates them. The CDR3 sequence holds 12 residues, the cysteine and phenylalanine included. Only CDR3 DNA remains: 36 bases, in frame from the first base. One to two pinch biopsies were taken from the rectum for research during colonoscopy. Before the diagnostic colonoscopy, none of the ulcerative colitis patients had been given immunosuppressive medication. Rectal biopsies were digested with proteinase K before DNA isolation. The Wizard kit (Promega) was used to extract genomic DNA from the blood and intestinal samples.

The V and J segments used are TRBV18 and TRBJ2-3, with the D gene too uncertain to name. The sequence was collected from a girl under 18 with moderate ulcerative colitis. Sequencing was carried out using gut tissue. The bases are TGTGCCAGCTCACCCGAAGTTGGTACGCAGTATTTT. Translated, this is CASSPEVGTQYF. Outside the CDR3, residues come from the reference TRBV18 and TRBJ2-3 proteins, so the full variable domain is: NAGVMQNPRHLVRRRGQEARLRCSPMKGHSHVYWYRQLPEEGLKFMVYLQKENIIDESGMPKERFSAEFPKEGPSILRIQQVVRGDSAAYFCASSPEVGTQYFGPGTRLTVL.